The 32 T cell receptor beta chains given below trace back to one sample, sequenced in a study of PD-1 blockade in classical Hodgkin lymphoma. After autologous stem cell transplantation all patients relapsed, and prior brentuximab vedotin exposure differed between cohorts. Assay used: immunoSEQ multiplex PCR; TCRdb lists only in-frame clones, some missing. The sample holds tens of thousands of clones, 77% seen once. The sequenced sample was peripheral blood mononuclear cells (PBMCs), obtained before the second cycle of nivolumab. Receptor source: a human donor with classical Hodgkin lymphoma.

The chain links TRBV15 to TRBJ2-5; maybe TRBD1 (5 bases). The CDR3 consists of 13 residues. The V end lost 8 bases, the J end lost 2 bases, and 12 bases lay between the germline ends. CDR1 LNHNV and CDR2 YYDKDF come from the germline V gene (reference sequence). CDR3 sequence reads: CATGEAGQETQYF. The DNA for the CDR3 is TGTGCCACCGGTGAGGCAGGGCAAGAGACCCAGTACTTC.

By its share, this clone is medium-sized. V gene TRBV6-1 combines with J gene TRBJ1-4; maybe TRBD1 (6 bases). CDR3 length equals 17 residues. Trimming removed 0 bases from V and 11 bases from J, with 22 bases in between. CDR1 MNHNS and CDR2 SASEGT come from the germline V gene. DNA of the CDR3: TGTGCCAGCAGTGAAGCGGGGCCCCCACAGGGCGGACGCAAACTGTTTTTT. Amino acid sequence: CASSEAGPPQGGRKLFF.

The J gene is TRBJ1-4, the V gene TRBV11-2; TRBD1 might be the D (5 bases). Trimming stripped 5 bases from V and 7 bases from J, with 14 bases between. This CDR3 region has 14 residues. Germline V gives CDR1 SGHAT, CDR2 FQNNGV. CDR3 bases: TGTGCCAGCAGCCTCAGGGACGGGGGTGAAAAACTGTTTTTT. Translation: CASSLRDGGEKLFF.

This clone was counted a few times. The chain has TRBV9 and TRBJ1-1; D gene unclear. This CDR3 contains 15 residues. Germline loops: CDR1 SGDLS, CDR2 YYNGEE. The V and J ends lost 6 bases and 6 bases respectively, with 21 bases between them. Here the CDR3 reads CASTESSTPRSEAFF. The DNA of the CDR3 is TGTGCCAGCACCGAATCCTCGACACCCCGCTCTGAAGCTTTCTTT.

V usage is TRBV19 and J usage is TRBJ1-2; no definite D call. Per the germline V gene, CDR1 is LNHDA and CDR2 is SQIVND (reference sequence). CDR3 length: 13 amino acids. The ends were cut back, 3 bases at V and 5 bases at J, with 10 bases in the middle. The CDR3: CASSIASSYGYTF. CDR3 DNA sequence: TGTGCCAGTAGTATCGCCAGTTCTTATGGCTACACCTTC.

The chain carries TRBV30 and TRBJ1-1; 9 positions match TRBD1. Germline V gives CDR1 GTSNPN, CDR2 SVGIG (reference sequence). The junction had 4 bases not matched to a gene; V was cut back by 2 bases and J by 6 bases. The CDR3 length is 13 residues. In nucleotides, the CDR3 is TGTGCCTGGAGTAGAGGGGACAGGGCTGAAGCTTTCTTT. Residues: CAWSRGDRAEAFF.

This chain uses TRBV7-9 with TRBJ1-4, with TRBD1 as a possible D gene (5 bases). Germline CDR1 reads SEHNR; CDR2 reads FQNEAQ (reference sequence). Trimming removed 11 bases at V and 5 bases at J, with 12 bases between. The CDR3 runs 12 residues. The CDR3 spells CAVGTGNEKLFF. The CDR3 DNA sequence: TGTGCCGTTGGGACCGGGAATGAAAAACTGTTTTTT.

CDR3 sequence (DNA): TGTGCCAGCAGCCCCCCTGCAGATACGCAGTATTTT. Translation gives CASSPPADTQYF. This rearrangement joins TRBV7-2 to TRBJ2-3, with D unresolved. There are 12 residues in the CDR3. Trimming cost V 5 bases and J 4 bases, with 7 bases left between them. Germline values: CDR1 SGHTA, CDR2 FQGNSA.

V and J are TRBV7-9 and TRBJ2-5; D not certain. The DNA end favors TRBJ2-7, so the J call may be wrong. Germline CDR1 SEHNR, CDR2 FQNEAQ (reference sequence). CDR3 length: 12 amino acids. The CDR3 loop reads CASSSATYEQYF. The CDR3 nucleotides are TGTGCCAGCAGCTCCGCCACCTACGAGCAGTACTTC.

The chain is built from TRBV5-1 and TRBJ2-7; TRBD1 matches at 8 bases. V gave up 4 bases and J gave up 5 bases; unmatched junction bases: 5. Per germline, CDR1 SGHRS and CDR2 YFSETQ. The CDR3 spans 13 residues. CDR3 DNA sequence: TGCGCCAGCAGCCCGGACAGGGCAGACGAGCAGTACTTC. The encoded protein is CASSPDRADEQYF.

V is TRBV5-6 and J is TRBJ1-4; D is unclear. This CDR3 spans 14 amino acids. Trimming took 2 bases from V and 7 from J, leaving 12 bases between them. In germline, CDR1 is SGHDT, CDR2 YYEEEE. The CDR3 region is CASSLGGQSEKLFF. CDR3 nucleotide sequence: TGTGCCAGCAGCTTAGGAGGGCAGTCTGAAAAACTGTTTTTT.

V is TRBV6-6 and J is TRBJ2-1; D gene uncertain. V shed 6 bases and J shed 9 bases, with 9 bases lying between them. This CDR3 spans 11 amino acids. Germline-derived CDR1 and CDR2 are MNHNY and SVGAGI (reference sequence). CDR3 residues: CASSLEAEQFF. In DNA form, the CDR3 reads TGTGCCAGCAGCCTAGAGGCTGAGCAGTTCTTC.

This clone was found once. The gene calls are TRBV7-2 and TRBJ2-2; 11 bases match TRBD2. The ends lost 8 bases at V and 6 bases at J; junction bases unmatched: 5. The CDR3 extends over 14 amino acids. Looked up from germline, CDR1 is SGHTA and CDR2 is FQGNSA. The CDR3 loop reads CASGGLAESGELFF. In DNA form, the CDR3 reads TGTGCCAGCGGGGGACTAGCGGAGTCCGGGGAGCTGTTTTTT.

The rearrangement uses TRBV5-1 and TRBJ2-1, with D possibly being TRBD2 (6 bases). CDR3 length: 13 amino acids. CDR1 SGHRS and CDR2 YFSETQ come from the germline V gene. V was shortened by 8 bases and J by 0 bases, with 9 bases between the two germline ends. The CDR3 region is CASSGASYNEQFF. The CDR3 coding sequence is TGCGCCAGTAGCGGAGCCTCCTACAATGAGCAGTTCTTC.

This clone was picked up one time. The chain links TRBV5-1 to TRBJ2-1; D is possibly TRBD1 (6 bases). V lost 4 bases and J lost 7, with 15 bases in between. This CDR3 contains 14 residues. Germline-derived CDR1 and CDR2 are SGHRS and YFSETQ. In DNA, the CDR3 is TGCGCCAGCAGCACCGGACAGAGAACTAATGAGCAGTTCTTC. It translates to CASSTGQRTNEQFF.

This clone was counted a single time. This chain connects TRBV7-2 to TRBJ2-3, with D unclear. Germline CDR1 reads SGHTA; CDR2 reads FQGNSA. The germline V and J ends were trimmed by 2 bases and 5 bases, with 2 bases remaining between them. This CDR3 has 11 residues. CDR3 sequence (DNA): TGTGCCAGCAGCTTACAAGATACGCAGTATTTT. This translates into CASSLQDTQYF.

This clone is large in the sample. The DNA of the CDR3 is TGTGCCAGCAGTGAGGGAGGTTTCGGCCAGCCCCAGCATTTT. This encodes CASSEGGFGQPQHF. This chain connects TRBV7-9 to TRBJ1-5; D remains unclear. CDR1 is SEHNR, CDR2 FQNEAQ, per germline (reference sequence). V was cut by 6 bases and J by 7 bases, with 16 bases left in between. This CDR3 has 14 amino acids.

The CDR3, as DNA: TGCGCCAGCAGCTTGGGACAGGGAGGGACGAACACCGGGGAGCTGTTTTTT. This sequence encodes CASSLGQGGTNTGELFF. The genes are TRBV5-1 and TRBJ2-2; D possibly uses TRBD1 or TRBD2 (7 bases each). This CDR3 has 17 amino acids. Germline V gene data show CDR1 as SGHRS and CDR2 as YFSETQ. V shed 0 bases and J shed 0 bases, with 12 bases lying between them. The full variable domain, with the rest looked up from reference TRBV5-1 and TRBJ2-2, is KAGVTQTPRYLIKTRGQQVTLSCSPISGHRSVSWYQQTPGQGLQFLFEYFSETQRNKGNFPGRFSGRQFSNSRSEMNVSTLELGDSALYLCASSLGQGGTNTGELFFGEGSRLTVL.

The genes are TRBV19 and TRBJ1-4; weak D call: TRBD1 (5 bases). The length of the CDR3 is 13 residues. Germline V CDR1 and CDR2: LNHDA, SQIVND (reference sequence). V was pared by 9 bases and J by 1 base, with 9 bases between. The CDR3 DNA reads TGTGCCAGCACTAGGGGAACTAATGAAAAACTGTTTTTT. The encoded protein is CASTRGTNEKLFF. Based on the CDR3 plus reference TRBV19 and TRBJ1-4, the full variable domain is DGGITQSPKYLFRKEGQNVTLSCEQNLNHDAMYWYRQDPGQGLRLIYYSQIVNDFQKGDIAEGYSVSREKKESFPLTVTSAQKNPTAFYLCASTRGTNEKLFFGSGTQLSVL.

The chain joins TRBV2 to TRBJ2-5, with D unclear. This CDR3 is 11 amino acids long. CDR1 and CDR2 (germline): SNHLY, FYNNEI. The germline V and J ends were trimmed by 7 bases and 5 bases, with 8 bases remaining between them. CDR3 amino acids: CASKTRETQYF. The CDR3 bases are TGTGCCAGCAAGACCCGGGAGACCCAGTACTTC.

This clone was detected only a few times. The CDR3 DNA is TGTGCCAGCAGCTTAATGGCGACCTACGAGCAGTACTTC. Protein product: CASSLMATYEQYF. The chain is built from TRBV7-2 and TRBJ2-7; D call uncertain. V was trimmed by 2 bases and J by 2 bases, leaving 7 bases between them. CDR1 is SGHTA, CDR2 FQGNSA, per germline. There are 13 residues in the CDR3. The whole variable domain, remainder taken from reference TRBV7-2 and TRBJ2-7, is GAGVSQSPSNKVTEKGKDVELRCDPISGHTALYWYRQSLGQGLEFLIYFQGNSAPDKSGLPSDRFSAERTGGSVSTLTIQRTQQEDSAVYLCASSLMATYEQYFGPGTRLTVT.

This clone was detected only a few times. The gene calls are TRBV6-9 and TRBJ1-2; D is unclear. The CDR3 is 11 residues long. The V gene lost 6 bases and the J gene lost 10 bases, with 12 bases spanning the gap. Per germline, CDR1 MNHGY and CDR2 SVAAGI. CDR3 sequence reads: CASSGGLDYTF. In DNA, the CDR3 is TGTGCCAGCAGCGGCGGTTTGGACTACACCTTC.

The chain has TRBV25-1 and TRBJ2-1, with 13 bases identical to TRBD2. The CDR3 has 16 residues. V shed 5 bases, J shed 0 bases, and the junction held 1 base outside the gene matches. Germline CDR1 is MGHDK and CDR2 is SYGVNS. This CDR3 reads CASSRTSGSSYNEQFF. The DNA of the CDR3 is TGTGCCAGCAGTAGGACTAGCGGGAGCTCCTACAATGAGCAGTTCTTC.

The sample holds many counts of this clone. This chain connects TRBV10-3 to TRBJ1-6; 7 bases align to TRBD1. V dropped 0 bases and J dropped 10; count of bases not matched to a gene: 6. The CDR3 sequence is 15 residues long. Looked up from germline, CDR1 is ENHRY and CDR2 is SYGVKD. CDR3 nucleotide sequence: TGTGCCATCAGTGAGTCGGGAAGGGGGCAGTCACCCCTCCACTTT. Translation: CAISESGRGQSPLHF.

V gene TRBV7-9 combines with J gene TRBJ2-3, with a weak D call TRBD2 (7 bases). V dropped 5 bases and J dropped 4 bases, with 16 bases sitting between them. Germline CDR1 is SEHNR and CDR2 is FQNEAQ (reference sequence). CDR3 length equals 15 residues. This CDR3 reads CASSPVGGDADTQYF. The CDR3 bases are TGTGCCAGCAGCCCGGTAGGGGGGGATGCAGATACGCAGTATTTT.

V is TRBV9 and J is TRBJ2-6; D not resolved. CDR1 is SGDLS and CDR2 is YYNGEE in the germline V gene. Trimming removed 0 bases at V and 11 bases at J, with 9 bases between. The CDR3 covers 13 residues. CDR3 amino acids: CASSVVVPHVLTF. Here the CDR3 DNA reads TGTGCCAGCAGCGTAGTGGTCCCGCACGTCCTGACTTTC.

The chain uses TRBV11-2 and TRBJ1-5; tentative D call: TRBD1 (6 bases). Trimming pared 2 bases from V and 10 bases from J, leaving 18 bases between. This CDR3 is built from 15 residues. Germline CDR1 is SGHAT and CDR2 is FQNNGV. CDR3 DNA: TGTGCCAGCAGCTTATGGGGGGCAGCGGGTAATCCCCAGCATTTT. Translation gives CASSLWGAAGNPQHF.

The chain employs TRBV29-1 and TRBJ2-1; 11 bases match TRBD2. The CDR3 runs 13 residues. Germline V gives CDR1 SQVTM, CDR2 ANQGSEA. Germline trimming cut 5 bases from V and 4 bases from J; bases unmatched to any gene: 1. In DNA, the CDR3 is TGCAGCGTTACTAGCGGGGGTTACAATGAGCAGTTCTTC. As protein: CSVTSGGYNEQFF.

The rearrangement joins TRBV10-3 to TRBJ1-1; D gene unclear. Trimming stripped 6 bases from V and 6 bases from J, with 14 bases between. The V gene's germline CDR1 is ENHRY and CDR2 SYGVKD. The CDR3 has 13 residues. The CDR3: CAISPGLEAEAFF. The CDR3, as DNA: TGTGCCATCAGCCCGGGCCTAGAAGCTGAAGCTTTCTTT.

The count of this clone is one. The CDR3 sequence is CASSPRDGREGYTF. Here the CDR3 DNA reads TGTGCCAGCTCCCCTCGGGACGGTCGGGAAGGCTACACCTTC. This chain connects TRBV18 to TRBJ1-2; possibly TRBD1 for D (5 bases). The CDR3 is 14 amino acids. The V end lost 6 bases, the J end lost 8 bases, and 19 bases lay between the germline ends. Per germline, CDR1 KGHSH and CDR2 LQKENI.

The genes are TRBV11-3 and TRBJ1-2, with 9 nucleotides matching TRBD1. V shed 2 bases and J 1 base; nucleotides not matched to a gene: 5. CDR3 size: 16 residues. In germline, CDR1 is SGHNT, CDR2 YENEEA. Here the CDR3 reads CASSLSTGGGNYGYTF. The CDR3 DNA reads TGTGCCAGCAGCTTATCGACAGGGGGGGGTAACTATGGCTACACCTTC.

This clone was counted only a few times. This sequence joins TRBV9 and TRBJ1-1, with D hard to call. The CDR3 spans 12 residues. V gave up 4 bases and J gave up 8 bases, with 12 bases separating them. Germline-derived CDR1 and CDR2 are SGDLS and YYNGEE. CDR3 DNA: TGTGCCAGCAGCCCCCATTTAGGAGAAGCTTTCTTT. Its protein is CASSPHLGEAFF.